This T cell receptor (beta chain) came from a study of blood T cell repertoires in COVID-19. In terms of age and location, participants ranged from about 18 to 95 years and lived in about two dozen US areas. Study processing details: For nucleated cells, counts were estimated from reference gene primer amplification. Assay: immunoSEQ multiplex PCR; the TCRdb copy retains only in-frame clones and omits some. V, J and clone size are those of that table, while D and trimming were read from the DNA. The sample holds a few hundred thousand clones, about 89% seen once. This CDR3 comprises 16 residues. Trimming removed 3 bases from V and 7 bases from J; junction bases left unmatched: 12. Germline V gene data show CDR1 as SGHRS and CDR2 as YFSETQ.

Sequenced material: PBMCs or T cells enriched from blood (not recorded which). The source is a woman aged 40 to 55 who had been exposed to COVID-19. V usage is TRBV5-1 and J usage is TRBJ2-7; 11 positions agree with TRBD2. CDR3 nucleotides: TGCGCCAGCAGCTCGACTCTAGCGGGGGGCCCCCGGGAGCAGTACTTC. As protein: CASSSTLAGGPREQYF. Full variable domain (missing parts from reference TRBV5-1 and TRBJ2-7): KAGVTQTPRYLIKTRGQQVTLSCSPISGHRSVSWYQQTPGQGLQFLFEYFSETQRNKGNFPGRFSGRQFSNSRSEMNVSTLELGDSALYLCASSSTLAGGPREQYFGPGTRLTVT.